These 28 T cell receptor beta chains originate from one sample sequenced in a study of shared clonotypes between healthy human individuals. The assay was immunoSEQ multiplex PCR, and TCRdb's table has in-frame clones only and misses some. The sample holds about 79,000 clones, 62% seen once. Sample: memory CD8+ T cells sorted from blood. Subset noted: CD45RO+ cells pooled with CCR7-negative TemRA cells. The receptors were sampled from a man between 25 and 39 years old in good health.

This clone was recorded at least ten times. Other DNA sequences in this sample translate to the same CDR3. This sequence joins TRBV9 and TRBJ1-1; D remains ambiguous. Germline CDR1 and CDR2: SGDLS and YYNGEE. The CDR3 totals 13 residues. Trimming left V 0 bases short and J 1 base short, with 4 bases between. The CDR3 region has the DNA TGTGCCAGCAGCGTAGGGGAGAACACTGAAGCTTTCTTT. Protein product: CASSVGENTEAFF.

The table lists this clone with a few counts. The V and J genes are TRBV21-1 and TRBJ2-7; whether TRBD2, the table's D call, matches the DNA was not checked. TRBV21-1 is given as a pseudogene. CDR3 size: 15 residues. CDR3 amino acids: CASSKWGDYSYEQYF. In DNA form, the CDR3 reads TGTGCCAGCAGCAAATGGGGGGACTATTCCTACGAGCAGTACTTC.

V and J are TRBV29-1 and TRBJ2-7, with a weak D call TRBD2 (5 bases). Germline V gene data show CDR1 as SQVTM and CDR2 as ANQGSEA. The CDR3 loop spans 12 amino acids. With 2 bases removed from V and 5 bases from J, the gap between germline ends came to 10 bases. CDR3 DNA: TGCAGCGTTGAAACTAGACTCGACGAGCAGTACTTC. Translated: CSVETRLDEQYF.

This chain uses TRBV4-3 with TRBJ2-2; a possible D gene is TRBD2 (6 bases). Germline CDR1 reads LGHNA; CDR2 reads YSLEER. This CDR3 comprises 15 residues. Between the trimmed V and J ends, which lost 1 base and 13 bases, there was a span of 19 bases. CDR3 protein: CASSQVLGLSGGLFF. CDR3 DNA: TGCGCCAGCAGCCAAGTATTAGGGCTTAGCGGAGGGCTGTTTTTT.

The V gene is TRBV6-6, the J gene TRBJ2-3; TRBD2 matches at 7 bases. Looked up from germline, CDR1 is MNHNY and CDR2 is SVGAGI (reference sequence). V gave up 8 bases and J gave up 4 bases; unmatched junction bases: 6. This CDR3 is 13 amino acids long. This CDR3 is CASVLAGADTQYF. CDR3 nucleotide sequence: TGTGCCAGCGTACTGGCGGGAGCAGATACGCAGTATTTT.

V usage is TRBV19 and J usage is TRBJ2-5; 7 nucleotides agree with TRBD2. The V and J ends lost 6 bases and 2 bases, in that order; junction bases with no gene match: 9. Germline values: CDR1 LNHDA, CDR2 SQIVND (reference sequence). The CDR3 is 15 residues long. The CDR3 sequence is CASSKSGGTQETQYF. CDR3 DNA sequence: TGTGCCAGTAGCAAATCGGGGGGAACGCAAGAGACCCAGTACTTC.

The V call is TRBV7-9, the J call TRBJ2-1; TRBD2 aligns across 12 bases. The CDR3 runs to 18 residues. CDR1 and CDR2 (germline): SEHNR, FQNEAQ (reference sequence). V dropped 10 bases and J dropped 6; count of bases not matched to a gene: 19. This CDR3 is CAISMSGSVTSGSNEQFF. The CDR3 nucleotides are TGTGCCATCTCGATGAGTGGGTCGGTGACTAGCGGGAGCAATGAGCAGTTCTTC.

The sample holds a few counts of this clone. The chain uses TRBV27 and TRBJ2-7, with 12 nucleotides matching TRBD1. The CDR3 is 14 residues long. CDR1 MNHEY and CDR2 SMNVEV come from the germline V gene (reference sequence). V shed 7 bases and J 7 bases; nucleotides not matched to a gene: 8. The DNA for the CDR3 is TGTGCCAGCACCGGGACAGGGGGCCCATGGGAGCAGTACTTC. Translated: CASTGTGGPWEQYF.

This clone has just a few counts. This chain's CDR3 is CASSHGTLYNEQFF. CDR3 in DNA: TGTGCCAGCAGTCACGGGACCCTGTACAATGAGCAGTTCTTC. This chain links TRBV6-6 with TRBJ2-1; D might be TRBD1 or TRBD2, each matching 5 bases. The CDR3 consists of 14 residues. Trimming removed 5 bases at V and 4 bases at J, with 12 bases between. Germline V gene sequence: CDR1 MNHNY, CDR2 SVGAGI (reference sequence).

The chain joins TRBV10-2 to TRBJ2-7, with TRBD2 matching over 14 bases. The CDR3 totals 16 residues. Trimming took 6 bases from V and 1 from J; bases not matched to a gene: 5. Looked up from germline, CDR1 is WSHSY and CDR2 is SAAADI. CDR3: CASSQTSGRGSYEQYF. The CDR3 nucleotides read TGCGCCAGCAGCCAGACTAGCGGGAGGGGTTCCTACGAGCAGTACTTC.

The V gene is TRBV18, the J gene TRBJ1-5; D is unresolved. CDR1 and CDR2 (germline): KGHSH, LQKENI. Between the trimmed V and J ends, which lost 3 bases and 2 bases, there was a span of 11 bases. CDR3 length: 15 amino acids. CDR3 loop: CASSPPGSGNQPQHF. Here the CDR3 DNA reads TGTGCCAGCTCACCGCCCGGGTCGGGCAATCAGCCCCAGCATTTT.

A few counts support this clone. The CDR3 loop is CASSESEGGTDTQYF. The CDR3 nucleotides read TGTGCCAGCAGTGAAAGCGAGGGGGGCACAGATACGCAGTATTTT. The genes are TRBV6-1 and TRBJ2-3; D might be TRBD1 (6 bases). The ends were cut back, 2 bases at V and 1 base at J, with 10 bases in the middle. Germline assignment: CDR1 MNHNS and CDR2 SASEGT. The CDR3 loop spans 15 amino acids.

J is TRBJ1-1 and V is TRBV6-5, with 7 bases aligning to TRBD1. The germline V gene encodes CDR1 MNHEY and CDR2 SVGAGI. The CDR3 is made up of 11 amino acids. V shed 6 bases, J shed 12 bases, and the junction held 7 bases outside the gene matches. The CDR3 DNA reads TGTGCCAGCAGGTCCGACAGGGAGTCTTTCTTT. It translates to CASRSDRESFF.

This clone was seen more than once but under ten times. The gene calls are TRBV5-5 and TRBJ2-1, with TRBD2 matching 8 bases. From germline, CDR1 is SGHKS and CDR2 YYEKEE (reference sequence). Trimming cost V 1 base and J 9 bases; bases outside gene matches: 9. CDR3 length equals 15 residues. CDR3 nucleotide sequence: TGTGCCAGCAGCTTGTTGCGGGAGGCGGACCGTGAGCAGTTCTTC. It yields the protein CASSLLREADREQFF.

The V call is TRBV28, the J call TRBJ2-1; TRBD2 aligns across 9 bases. The junction had 12 bases not matched to a gene; V was cut back by 4 bases and J by 5 bases. This CDR3 has 17 amino acids. The germline V gene encodes CDR1 MDHEN and CDR2 SYDVKM. This CDR3 is CASSSMGIAGVDNEQFF. The CDR3 bases are TGTGCCAGCAGTTCAATGGGGATAGCGGGAGTTGACAATGAGCAGTTCTTC.

This chain uses TRBV29-1 with TRBJ1-2; no definite D call. The germline V and J ends were trimmed by 3 bases and 1 base, with 6 bases remaining between them. Germline CDR1 and CDR2: SQVTM and ANQGSEA. CDR3 length: 12 amino acids. CDR3 residues: CSVEGINYGYTF. CDR3 nucleotide sequence: TGCAGCGTTGAGGGGATTAACTATGGCTACACCTTC.

In its sample, this clone was seen a few times. This chain uses TRBV7-6 with TRBJ2-1, with 8 bases fitting TRBD2. The junction had 13 bases not matched to a gene; V was cut back by 5 bases and J by 10 bases. Germline assignment: CDR1 SGHVS and CDR2 FNYEAQ. This CDR3 has 15 amino acids. CDR3 amino acids: CASSPGGDYAWEQFF. The CDR3 nucleotides are TGTGCCAGCAGCCCCGGGGGGGACTATGCGTGGGAGCAGTTCTTC.

The CDR3 DNA sequence: TGTGCCAGCGAACGTAGCGGGAGCTCCTACAATGAGCAGTTCTTC. Protein product: CASERSGSSYNEQFF. J is TRBJ2-1 and V is TRBV6-4; 9 bases map to TRBD2. V was pared by 8 bases and J by 0 bases, with 5 bases of the junction left unmatched. The germline CDR1 and CDR2 sequences are MRHNA and SNTAGT. The CDR3 is 15 amino acids.

The sample holds many counts of this clone. V gene TRBV4-2 combines with J gene TRBJ1-1; tentatively, D is TRBD1 (6 bases). Germline V gene data show CDR1 as LGHNA and CDR2 as YNFKEQ. The CDR3 has 13 residues. V dropped 6 bases and J dropped 5 bases, with 13 bases sitting between them. This CDR3 reads CASRPEGGTEAFF. In nucleotides, the CDR3 is TGTGCCAGCAGACCCGAGGGGGGAACTGAAGCTTTCTTT.

This clone was observed a few times. The V call is TRBV7-9, the J call TRBJ2-3, with 10 bases fitting TRBD1. CDR3 length: 19 residues. From germline, CDR1 is SEHNR and CDR2 FQNEAQ (reference sequence). With 0 bases clipped from V and 2 bases from J, the junction kept 11 bases outside the gene matches. The CDR3 is CASSLARTGGRGTTDTQYF. In DNA, the CDR3 is TGTGCCAGCAGCTTAGCCCGGACAGGGGGAAGGGGGACCACAGATACGCAGTATTTT.

The chain couples TRBV5-5 to TRBJ1-1, with unresolved D. V gave up 0 bases and J gave up 7 bases, with 4 bases separating them. Looked up from germline, CDR1 is SGHKS and CDR2 is YYEKEE (reference sequence). The CDR3 sequence is 11 residues long. CDR3 DNA sequence: TGTGCCAGCAGCTTGGTTGGTGAAGCTTTCTTT. Amino acids: CASSLVGEAFF. The full variable domain, in which reference TRBV5-5 and TRBJ1-1 provide the parts outside the CDR3, is DAGVTQSPTHLIKTRGQQVTLRCSPISGHKSVSWYQQVLGQGPQFIFQYYEKEERGRGNFPDRFSARQFPNYSSELNVNALLLGDSALYLCASSLVGEAFFGQGTRLTVV.

This clone has a count of ten or more. The chain couples TRBV10-3 to TRBJ2-7; D is possibly TRBD2 (5 bases). There are 15 residues in the CDR3. Trimming removed 4 bases from V and 4 bases from J, with 17 bases in between. Per the germline V gene, CDR1 is ENHRY and CDR2 is SYGVKD. The CDR3 loop reads CAISVGSRLSYEQYF. CDR3 sequence (DNA): TGTGCCATCAGTGTAGGGAGTCGGTTGTCTTACGAGCAGTACTTC.

This clone has only a few counts. The chain couples TRBV10-2 to TRBJ2-7; 9 bases agree with TRBD1. The CDR3 covers 16 residues. V was pared by 2 bases and J by 2 bases, with 7 bases of the junction left unmatched. Germline V gene lookup returns CDR1 WSHSY and CDR2 SAAADI. Written as DNA, the CDR3 is TGCGCCAGCAGTGAGACAGGGGGCCTTCAGGCCTACGAGCAGTACTTC. Its protein product is CASSETGGLQAYEQYF.

For this clone: This sequence may be a read error, since a much larger clone differs from it by one base. The sample has other DNA sequences that encode this CDR3 too. The genes are TRBV6-4 and TRBJ2-3; 9 bases align to TRBD2. The CDR3 runs 15 residues. J was trimmed by 2 bases and V by 3 bases; bases with no gene match: 3. From germline, CDR1 is MRHNA and CDR2 SNTAGT. DNA of the CDR3: TGTGCCAGCAGTGAAGGCGGGAGGGCCACAGATACGCAGTATTTT. Amino acids: CASSEGGRATDTQYF.

Note on this clone: A far larger clone is a single base away, which makes a read error likely. At the DNA level, this CDR3 is encoded by other sequences in the same sample as well. The chain recombines TRBV13 with TRBJ1-1; the D is unclear. The CDR3 is made up of 13 amino acids. CDR1 and CDR2 (germline): PRHDT, FYEKMQ (reference sequence). This CDR3 is CASSPQRNTEAFF. CDR3 nucleotides: TGCGCCAGCAGCCCCCAACGGAACACTGAAGCTTTCTTT.

This clone was picked up a small number of times. The gene calls are TRBV5-6 and TRBJ2-1; a weak D match, TRBD2 (5 bases). Germline assignment: CDR1 SGHDT and CDR2 YYEEEE. The CDR3 length is 12 residues. V lost 0 bases and J 7 bases, leaving 5 bases between the germline ends. The CDR3: CASSLAGNEQFF. The CDR3 DNA reads as TGTGCCAGCAGCTTGGCGGGGAATGAGCAGTTCTTC.

The chain combines TRBV7-8 with TRBJ2-1; 9 bases are shared with TRBD2. The CDR3 covers 15 residues. From germline, CDR1 is SGHVS and CDR2 FQNEAQ. Trimming cost V 3 bases and J 9 bases; bases outside gene matches: 9. CDR3 DNA sequence: TGTGCCAGCAGCTTGAGAGCGGGAGGCTTTTTTGAGCAGTTCTTC. This encodes CASSLRAGGFFEQFF.

This chain connects TRBV27 to TRBJ2-7, with D possibly being TRBD1 or TRBD2 (5 bases each). V lost 5 bases, J lost 3 bases, and 20 bases lay in between. The CDR3 covers 16 residues. Germline CDR1 reads MNHEY; CDR2 reads SMNVEV (reference sequence). Here the CDR3 reads CASSPGTDPKFYEQYF. The CDR3 DNA sequence: TGTGCCAGCAGTCCAGGGACCGACCCTAAGTTCTACGAGCAGTACTTC.